Listed below are T cell receptor beta chains from one sample, sequenced in a study of graft-versus-host responses after intestinal transplantation. Libraries were prepared by immunoSEQ multiplex PCR; TCRdb keeps only in-frame clonotypes and omits some of them. The sample includes about 1,800 clones, approximately 91% seen only once; the top ten take roughly 7.3%. The material sequenced was ileum tissue, taken approximately 380 days after intestinal transplantation. Every receptor here comes from a human patient who received an intestinal transplant, so some T cells may come from the graft donor. CDR3s include the opening cysteine and the closing phenylalanine or tryptophan.

J gene: TRBJ2-2
V gene: TRBV6-4
CDR3 protein: CASSASDTGELFF

J gene: TRBJ2-2
V gene: TRBV6-5
CDR3 protein: CASSWTSGTGELFF

J gene: TRBJ2-1
V gene: TRBV27
CDR3 protein: CASGEFLPYNEQFF

J gene: TRBJ2-3
V gene: TRBV7-3
CDR3 protein: CASSTRTGGTDTQYF

J gene: TRBJ1-1
V gene: TRBV6-5
CDR3 protein: CASSLRGRETEAFF

J gene: TRBJ2-3
V gene: TRBV19
CDR3 protein: CAPNCGGAISTDTQYF

J gene: TRBJ1-5
V gene: TRBV27
CDR3 protein: CASAGRGLSNQPQHF

J gene: TRBJ1-2
V gene: TRBV6-9
CDR3 protein: CASSPGGTGLGYTF

J gene: TRBJ2-1
V gene: TRBV13
CDR3 protein: CASSSPGGGEQFF

J gene: TRBJ2-3
V gene: TRBV4-1
CDR3 protein: CASSQDPPRADTQYF

J gene: TRBJ2-5
V gene: TRBV11-1
CDR3 protein: CASSSHSRSEETQYF

J gene: TRBJ1-1
V gene: TRBV4-2
CDR3 protein: CASSQGGETTEAFF

J gene: TRBJ2-5
V gene: TRBV5-4
CDR3 protein: CASSPRGGAGQETQYF

J gene: TRBJ2-2
V gene: TRBV4-1
CDR3 protein: CASSQDGRGRMHGELFF

J gene: TRBJ2-1
V gene: TRBV6-1
CDR3 protein: CASSRTGGFYNEQFF

J gene: TRBJ2-3
V gene: TRBV6-1
CDR3 protein: CASSELGDTQYF

J gene: TRBJ2-3
V gene: TRBV11-2
CDR3 protein: CASSLDQDTQYF

J gene: TRBJ2-1
V gene: TRBV7-2
CDR3 protein: CASSLDPSGGNEQFF

J gene: TRBJ1-1
V gene: TRBV6-1
CDR3 protein: CASSDGGNTEAFF

J gene: TRBJ1-3
V gene: TRBV7-6
CDR3 protein: CASSLSGAGAGNTIYF